The 3 T cell receptor beta chains given below trace back to one sample, sequenced in a study of tumor-infiltrating lymphocytes in primary liver carcinoma. Making TCR beta cDNA involved approximately 520 ng total RNA and a constant-region primer. Sequencing libraries for TCR beta derived from three nested multiplex PCR rounds that used slightly modified ARM-PCR. Primers for the first two PCR rounds were TRBV1-TRBV30 forward primers and a C-beta reverse primer (around 10 cycles per round). TCRdb reanalysed the multiplex PCR reads using MiXCR and keeps one entry per CDR3 protein. The table lists about 310,000 distinct CDR3 sequences, less than 75% of them singletons. Germline DNA was also extracted, while the blood RNA originated from unsorted whole blood. Sequenced input: peripheral blood. Source of these receptors: a man in his forties with primary liver carcinoma and hepatitis B virus infection.

The chain is built from TRBV11-1 and TRBJ2-1; a possible D gene is TRBD2 (5 bases). This CDR3 has 14 amino acids. V was pared by 10 bases and J by 8 bases, with 21 bases between. Germline CDR1 SGHAT, CDR2 FQDESV (reference sequence). CDR3 amino acids: CAISDGVLRDEQFF. CDR3 coding DNA: TGTGCCATCTCGGACGGCGTTCTGAGGGATGAGCAGTTCTTC.

In its sample, this clonotype was seen once. V and J are TRBV2 and TRBJ1-1; D is unresolved. V lost 8 bases, J lost 1 base, and 14 bases lay in between. The CDR3 sequence is 14 residues long. Germline loops: CDR1 SNHLY, CDR2 FYNNEI. The DNA for the CDR3 is TGTGCCAGCGCCCCGGAGGTAGGGAACACTGAAGCTTTCTTT. This encodes CASAPEVGNTEAFF. The variable domain in full, completed from reference TRBV2 and TRBJ1-1, reads EPEVTQTPSHQVTQMGQEVILRCVPISNHLYFYWYRQILGQKVEFLVSFYNNEISEKSEIFDDQFSVERPDGSNFTLKIRSTKLEDSAMYFCASAPEVGNTEAFFGQGTRLTVV.

This clonotype was seen only a few times. The gene calls are TRBV28 and TRBJ1-2, with D possibly TRBD1 on 6 matching bases. This CDR3 is 12 amino acids long. Trimming took 5 bases from V and 4 from J, leaving 8 bases between them. CDR1 and CDR2 from the germline V gene are MDHEN and SYDVKM. The CDR3 loop reads CASSPRGYGYTF. The CDR3, as DNA: TGTGCCAGCAGTCCCAGGGGCTATGGCTACACCTTC.